This T cell receptor (beta chain) was identified during a study of patients and donors after allogeneic stem cell transplantation (dated by TCRdb to 2020 to 2021). V gives up 0 bases and J gives up 0 bases, and the segment between their germline ends measures 5 bases. As encoded in the germline V gene, CDR1 is SGHTA while CDR2 is FQGNSA. The CDR3 has 14 amino acids, counting the end cysteine and phenylalanine. CDR3 DNA only is kept here, 42 bases in frame from base 1. Library generation was performed with RT-PCR. Sequenced on a NextSeq 550. TCRdb reworked the public reads: Q25 trimming with fastp, MiXCR clone assembly, productive beta chains retained. Each record represents a unique CDR3 protein, reported with the most common genes and DNA among its rows. The sample table records about 90,000 distinct CDR3 sequences; around 48% of these occur just once. Around 60% of the sample goes to the ten largest clones.

This clonotype was picked up a small number of times. The antigen this receptor binds is unknown. Base quality data are lacking; no much larger clone is found one base away. This TCR was recovered from a human donor who was either an allogeneic HSCT recipient or a stem cell or donor lymphocyte infusion donor (not recorded which). It is not recorded whose cells these are; they may come from a transplant donor. This receptor chain uses TRBV7-2 and TRBJ1-1; the D segment cannot be called with confidence. Sequenced input: blood, either unsorted or a sorted T cell fraction (not recorded which). The CDR3: CASSLANLNTEAFF. Here is the DNA: TGTGCCAGCAGCTTAGCGAACCTGAACACTGAAGCTTTCTTT.